This T cell receptor beta chain was captured in a study of PD-1 blockade in mismatch repair-deficient tumors. The sample holds a few counts of this clone. The CDR3 runs to 12 residues. The germline V gene has CDR1 SEHNR and CDR2 FQNEAQ (reference sequence). V was shortened by 4 bases and J by 3 bases, with 6 bases between the two germline ends. The assay was immunoSEQ multiplex PCR, and TCRdb's table has in-frame clones only and misses some. Here the sample spans around 49,000 clones, 77% being singletons. This chain connects TRBV7-9 to TRBJ1-1; D may be TRBD1 (6 bases). The TCR was taken from an adult with mismatch repair-deficient cancer. The source material was PBMCs, sampled before pembrolizumab treatment. The CDR3 spells CASSYRDTEAFF. CDR3 nucleotides: TGTGCCAGCAGCTACAGGGACACTGAAGCTTTCTTT. The whole variable domain, remainder taken from reference TRBV7-9 and TRBJ1-1, is DTGVSQNPRHKITKRGQNVTFRCDPISEHNRLYWYRQTLGQGPEFLTYFQNEAQLEKSRLLSDRFSAERPKGSFSTLEIQRTEQGDSAMYLCASSYRDTEAFFGQGTRLTVV.